This passage covers 18 T cell receptor beta chains from one sample sequenced in a study of blood T cell repertoires in COVID-19. TCRdb's table, derived via immunoSEQ multiplex PCR, lists solely in-frame clones and lacks some. The sample holds around 300,000 clones; 88% are singletons and the top ten take approximately 2%. Sequenced material: PBMCs or T cells enriched from blood (not recorded which). Receptors were obtained from a woman in her fifties or sixties in a cohort exposed to, infected with or recovered from COVID-19 (not recorded which).

This clone was seen only a few times. The chain employs TRBV9 and TRBJ2-5; 7 bases line up with TRBD1. The CDR3 contains 13 residues. Per germline, CDR1 SGDLS and CDR2 YYNGEE. After removal of 4 bases from V and 5 bases from J, the junction contained 5 bases not matched to a gene. In nucleotides, the CDR3 is TGTGCCAGCAGCAGACAGGGATGGGAGACCCAGTACTTC. This codes for CASSRQGWETQYF.

The V gene is TRBV4-2, the J gene TRBJ2-3; 7 positions match TRBD2. The germline V gene has CDR1 LGHNA and CDR2 YNFKEQ. Germline trimming cut 0 bases from V and 8 bases from J; bases unmatched to any gene: 8. The CDR3 runs 15 residues. CDR3 amino acids: CASSQDRGEGGTQYF. Here the CDR3 DNA reads TGTGCCAGCAGCCAAGATCGGGGGGAGGGAGGTACGCAGTATTTT.

The gene calls are TRBV27 and TRBJ2-5; 7 bases align to TRBD1. The germline V gene encodes CDR1 MNHEY and CDR2 SMNVEV (reference sequence). The CDR3 contains 14 residues. The V segment lost 4 bases and the J segment 5 bases; nucleotides outside the gene matches: 7. The CDR3, as DNA: TGTGCCAGCAGTTCCATAGACAGGGTTGAGACCCAGTACTTC. It is translated as CASSSIDRVETQYF.

Regarding this clone: Other nucleotide sequences in the sample specify the same CDR3. V usage is TRBV29-1 and J usage is TRBJ2-7, with TRBD1 as a possible D gene (5 bases). Trimming removed 2 bases at V and 3 bases at J, with 11 bases between. This CDR3 spans 13 amino acids. Germline CDR1 and CDR2: SQVTM and ANQGSEA. As DNA, the CDR3 is TGCAGCGTTGAATCTCGGCAGGGCTACGAGCAGTACTTC. Its translation: CSVESRQGYEQYF.

The chain couples TRBV12-3 or TRBV12-4 to TRBJ2-7, with D uncertain. V was clipped by 6 bases and J by 3 bases, with 9 bases between them. This CDR3 is built from 12 residues. The CDR3, as DNA: TGTGCCAGCAGCTTCTCTTACTACGAGCAGTACTTC. Amino acid sequence: CASSFSYYEQYF.

The J gene is TRBJ2-5, the V gene TRBV28; TRBD1 is a possible D gene (5 bases). V gave up 5 bases and J gave up 2 bases, with 9 bases separating them. The CDR3 runs to 13 residues. Per the germline V gene, CDR1 is MDHEN and CDR2 is SYDVKM. The CDR3 protein is CASSPQEQETQYF. CDR3 DNA: TGTGCCAGCAGTCCACAGGAGCAAGAGACCCAGTACTTC.

V is TRBV18 and J is TRBJ2-3; a weak D match, TRBD2 (6 bases). CDR1 is KGHSH, CDR2 LQKENI, per germline. The ends were cut back, 5 bases at V and 6 bases at J, with 12 bases in the middle. There are 13 residues in the CDR3. DNA for the CDR3: TGTGCCAGCTCATATGGCCGGGGGGATACGCAGTATTTT. Translation: CASSYGRGDTQYF.

The rearrangement uses TRBV5-6 and TRBJ2-1, with 11 bases fitting TRBD2. The CDR3 is made up of 16 amino acids. Germline CDR1 reads SGHDT; CDR2 reads YYEEEE. V was pared by 4 bases and J by 2 bases, with 5 bases of the junction left unmatched. CDR3 loop: CASSPGLAETYNEQFF. In DNA form, the CDR3 reads TGTGCCAGCAGCCCGGGACTAGCGGAGACCTACAATGAGCAGTTCTTC.

This chain connects TRBV19 to TRBJ1-1, with a weak D call TRBD1 (6 bases). This CDR3 has 13 residues. V lost 6 bases, J lost 7 bases, and 15 bases lay in between. CDR1 is LNHDA, CDR2 SQIVND, per germline (reference sequence). CDR3 sequence: CASSHTGGVEAFF. In DNA, the CDR3 is TGTGCCAGTAGCCACACGGGGGGCGTTGAAGCTTTCTTT.

There are a few counts of this clone. CDR3 in DNA: TGTGCCAGCAGCTTGGCCCAAGAACTGAGGTACTATGGCTACACCTTC. Its translation: CASSLAQELRYYGYTF. V and J are TRBV5-6 and TRBJ1-2; D gene uncertain. V gave up 0 bases and J gave up 3 bases, with 15 bases separating them. Germline V gene data show CDR1 as SGHDT and CDR2 as YYEEEE. The CDR3 totals 16 residues.

The V call is TRBV3-1 (or the pseudogene TRBV3-2), the J call TRBJ1-1, with a possible D match to TRBD1 (6 bases). Trimming took 4 bases from V and 8 from J, leaving 11 bases between them. CDR1 and CDR2 from the germline V gene are LGHDT and YNNKEL (reference sequence). The CDR3 is 12 amino acids. The CDR3 sequence is CASSRGLGEAFF. As DNA, the CDR3 is TGTGCCAGCAGCCGGGGGCTAGGGGAAGCTTTCTTT.

This chain links TRBV7-3 with TRBJ2-1; perhaps TRBD2 as D (5 bases). CDR1 and CDR2 (germline): SGHTA, FQGTGA. This CDR3 is 11 amino acids long. V lost 4 bases and J lost 11, with 9 bases in between. The CDR3 is CASSSGEKQFF. The CDR3 DNA follows: TGTGCCAGCAGCTCCGGGGAAAAGCAGTTCTTC.

This chain links TRBV29-1 with TRBJ2-7, with 12 nucleotides matching TRBD2. CDR1 and CDR2 from the germline V gene are SQVTM and ANQGSEA. This CDR3 is 13 amino acids long. V gave up 6 bases and J gave up 7 bases; unmatched junction bases: 7. The CDR3 DNA sequence: TGCAGCGTCGGGGGACTAGCGGGTAGTGAGCAGTACTTC. This encodes CSVGGLAGSEQYF.

V is TRBV5-1 and J is TRBJ2-1; TRBD2 aligns across 7 bases. CDR1 and CDR2 (germline): SGHRS, YFSETQ. The length of the CDR3 is 15 residues. Trimming at V came to 4 bases and at J to 7 bases, leaving 11 bases not matched to a gene. CDR3 in amino acids: CASSQLPGGWNEQFF. The CDR3 DNA reads TGCGCCAGCAGCCAACTACCGGGAGGCTGGAATGAGCAGTTCTTC.

The chain uses TRBV29-1 and TRBJ2-7, with TRBD1 identical over 8 bases. J lost 2 bases, V lost 8 bases, and 11 bases had no gene match. The CDR3 has 14 residues. Germline V gene sequence: CDR1 SQVTM, CDR2 ANQGSEA. Here the CDR3 reads CSTTGRTGTYEQYF. In nucleotides, the CDR3 is TGCAGCACAACTGGACGGACAGGGACCTACGAGCAGTACTTC.

This CDR3 is CASSKVTHRGRTDTQYF. CDR3 coding DNA: TGTGCCAGCAGCAAAGTTACCCACAGGGGTCGCACAGATACGCAGTATTTT. The J gene is TRBJ2-3, the V gene TRBV21-1; the D call in the table, TRBD1, was not verified against the DNA. TRBV21-1 is tagged as a pseudogene. CDR3 size: 17 residues.

This clone was observed once. The chain carries TRBV5-4 and TRBJ1-1; 8 positions agree with TRBD1. V lost 1 base, J lost 5 bases, and 10 bases stayed unmatched. The CDR3 is made up of 16 amino acids. Germline CDR1 SGHNT, CDR2 YYREEE (reference sequence). CDR3 in DNA: TGTGCCAGCAGCTTGCGTGACAGGGGAGTGGGAACTGAAGCTTTCTTT. Translation: CASSLRDRGVGTEAFF.

This rearrangement joins TRBV28 to TRBJ2-1, with 7 positions matching TRBD2. V lost 5 bases, J lost 5 bases, and 6 bases stayed unmatched. CDR1 is MDHEN, CDR2 SYDVKM, per germline. CDR3 length: 14 amino acids. CDR3 sequence reads: CASSARTRNNEQFF. DNA for the CDR3: TGTGCCAGCAGTGCCCGGACTAGGAACAATGAGCAGTTCTTC.